This T cell receptor beta chain was recovered during a study of immune evolution from preneoplasia to lung adenocarcinoma (dated by TCRdb to the early 2020s). The study in broad terms: HLA loss of heterozygosity was found in approximately 7% of AIS, approximately 14% of MIA and roughly 30% of ADC lesions, and in no AAH lesions. Immune contexture across lung adenocarcinoma precursors and invasive adenocarcinoma was profiled using immune gene expression, TCR sequencing and multiplex immunofluorescence. Resected precursor lesions (AAH, AIS, MIA) and invasive adenocarcinomas were compared against paired morphologically normal lung tissue. The sample size was set by how many specimens were available, not by a prior power calculation. The immune data were combined with whole exome sequencing and methylation data from the same cohort of nodules. A total of some 51 patients with pulmonary nodules who underwent surgical resection were included in the overall cohort. TCR sequencing data came from approximately 49 patients. According to the study, about 100 samples were used for TCR sequencing. Class I HLA alleles were inferred from exome data with POLYSOLVER, and allele-specific HLA loss was detected with LOHHLA.

Between about 2013 and 2018, the patients underwent resection in either Japan or China. Two lung cancer pathologists independently confirmed the histologic diagnosis of each case on H&E slides. To enrich premalignant or tumor cells for nucleic acid extraction, macro-dissection was performed after pathologic assessment. DNA was isolated from FFPE tissue using the AllPrep DNA/RNA FFPE Kit. Overall study outcomes, separate from this receptor: All patients were from Japan and China, so applicability to Western populations was uncertain. Findings were based on association rather than direct causation; larger cohorts with long-term follow-up and longitudinal biopsies were deemed needed. Clonality was highest in normal lung, while later-stage lesions appeared to have lower clonality but higher T cell density and diversity. Normal lung had the highest top T cell clone frequencies, which appeared to decline progressively from AAH through AIS, MIA and invasive adenocarcinoma. The highest T cell clonality was observed in KRAS-mutant nodules compared with EGFR-mutant or double wild-type lesions.

TCR beta CDR3 regions were sequenced from DNA using the immunoSEQ hsTCRbeta Kit. Turning to the authors' computational methods: The ImmunoSEQ Analyzer was used to analyse the TCR sequencing data. T cell clonality was calculated on productive rearrangements as 1 minus Pielou's evenness. To measure T cell diversity, the inverse Simpson index was applied to productive templates. T cell density was defined as TCR beta template counts normalized to usable DNA, with usable DNA estimated by amplification and sequencing of housekeeping genes. Two-sided Kruskal-Wallis tests were used to compare TCR metrics across histologic stages. The table comes from immuneACCESS by way of TCRdb, which keeps in-frame sequences with V and J called. Part of the clones is missing from these tables; in studies checked, under half for an unresolved V gene and the rest for unknown reasons. V, J and clone size are taken as reported in that table, and D and trimming were inferred from the DNA itself. For this sample the table gives fewer than 12,000 clones, of which approximately 80% were detected only once. The ten biggest clones cover roughly 3.4% of the sample.

A note on this clone: The antigen this receptor binds is unknown. Base qualities are not at hand, and no much larger clone is one base apart.

Deletion took 6 bases off V and 10 bases off J, with a span of 16 bases between the germline ends. Taken from the germline V gene, the CDR1 and CDR2 loops are KGHSH and LQKENI. From its cysteine to its phenylalanine, the CDR3 spans 14 amino acids. Here the CDR3 DNA is all that survives: 42 bases in frame from base 1. This TCR derives from a person between 65 and 80 years old with lung adenocarcinoma. Sequenced material: FFPE minimally invasive lung adenocarcinoma tissue. Sample cell subset or site, as interpreted from the label and publication: micro-invasive lung adenocarcinoma (MIA). This receptor chain uses TRBV18 and TRBJ1-6; TRBD1 might be the D gene, on 6 matching bases. The CDR3 loop reads CASSMDSGESPLHF. The sequenced DNA is TGTGCCAGCTCGATGGACAGTGGGGAGTCACCCCTCCACTTT.